Below, 27 T cell receptor beta chains from the same sample are listed, as sequenced in a study of blood T cell repertoires in COVID-19. Assay: immunoSEQ multiplex PCR; the TCRdb copy retains only in-frame clones and omits some. Of just over 90,000 clones in the sample, 60% to 85% are singletons; the top ten hold 7%. Sequenced: peripheral blood. These receptors came from a man aged 65-85 years with acute or convalescent COVID-19.

The chain has TRBV28 and TRBJ2-4, with a possible D match to TRBD1 (6 bases). V lost 1 base to trimming and J lost 10 bases, with 8 bases between them. CDR3 length: 12 residues. Germline loops: CDR1 MDHEN, CDR2 SYDVKM. CDR3 nucleotide sequence: TGTGCCAGCAGTTTATCAAGGGGGATTCAGTACTTC. Its protein product is CASSLSRGIQYF. Complete variable domain (other parts from reference TRBV28 and TRBJ2-4): DVKVTQSSRYLVKRTGEKVFLECVQDMDHENMFWYRQDPGLGLRLIYFSYDVKMKEKGDIPEGYSVSREKKERFSLILESASTNQTSMYLCASSLSRGIQYFGAGTRLSVL.

This clone was picked up one time. The chain couples TRBV11-1 to TRBJ2-1; TRBD2 matches at 8 bases. Trimming at V came to 5 bases and at J to 4 bases, leaving 7 bases not matched to a gene. The CDR3 has 15 amino acids. The V gene's germline CDR1 is SGHAT and CDR2 FQDESV (reference sequence). The CDR3 nucleotides are TGTGCCAGCAGCCAGCGGGAGTCGTCTTACAATGAGCAGTTCTTC. This gives the protein CASSQRESSYNEQFF.

This clone was seen only a few times. In DNA, the CDR3 is TGTGCCAGCAGTCTCACTAGCGGGAGAAGGAACACCGGGGAGCTGTTTTTT. This encodes CASSLTSGRRNTGELFF. The chain joins TRBV6-6 to TRBJ2-2; TRBD2 matches at 11 bases. The germline V gene has CDR1 MNHNY and CDR2 SVGAGI (reference sequence). There are 17 residues in the CDR3. Trimming removed 5 bases from V and 1 base from J; junction bases left unmatched: 6.

Only a few counts were recorded for this clone. The chain couples TRBV6-5 to TRBJ1-4, with TRBD1 matching 8 bases. Losses at the gene ends were 9 bases for V and 5 bases for J; bases not matched to a gene: 5. There are 13 residues in the CDR3. CDR1 and CDR2 from the germline V gene are MNHEY and SVGAGI. The CDR3 sequence: CASRDRLNEKLFF. CDR3 coding DNA: TGTGCCAGTCGGGACAGGCTGAATGAAAAACTGTTTTTT.

This clone appeared a few times. This chain connects TRBV4-1 to TRBJ2-1; a weak D match, TRBD2 (5 bases). The V end was cut by 0 bases, the J end by 0 bases, with 9 bases between. Per the germline V gene, CDR1 is MGHRA and CDR2 is YSYEKL. This CDR3 is built from 16 residues. The CDR3 here is CASSQDGLASYNEQFF. DNA of the CDR3: TGCGCCAGCAGCCAAGATGGGCTAGCCTCCTACAATGAGCAGTTCTTC.

This clone was found a few times. The gene calls are TRBV7-2 and TRBJ2-4; 7 bases line up with TRBD2. Trimming at V came to 2 bases and at J to 3 bases, leaving 4 bases not matched to a gene. Germline loops: CDR1 SGHTA, CDR2 FQGNSA. This CDR3 has 15 residues. The CDR3 DNA follows: TGTGCCAGCAGCTTACAGGGAGGGAACAAAAACATTCAGTACTTC. Translated, it gives CASSLQGGNKNIQYF.

A single count supports this clone. The chain carries TRBV6-1 and TRBJ1-3; possible D gene TRBD1, 5 bases. The CDR3 covers 19 residues. Deletions cut 2 bases from V and 0 bases from J, with 20 bases between. The germline V gene has CDR1 MNHNS and CDR2 SASEGT. The CDR3 sequence is CASSEPVGLLLYSGNTIYF. The CDR3 coding sequence is TGTGCCAGCAGTGAACCAGTGGGACTGCTACTCTACTCTGGAAACACCATATATTTT.

This chain uses TRBV27 with TRBJ1-2, with TRBD1 matching over 10 bases. Germline CDR1 and CDR2: MNHEY and SMNVEV (reference sequence). CDR3 length equals 17 residues. V was clipped by 6 bases and J by 0 bases; unmatched bases: 10. CDR3 bases: TGTGCCAGCAGCGGGGACAGGGGTGTCTCGGCTAACTATGGCTACACCTTC. Its protein is CASSGDRGVSANYGYTF.

This clone was seen a few times. The rearrangement joins TRBV18 to TRBJ1-2, with D maybe TRBD1 (6 bases). CDR3 length: 15 residues. V lost 3 bases to trimming and J lost 0 bases, with 11 bases between them. Germline V gene data show CDR1 as KGHSH and CDR2 as LQKENI. CDR3 sequence (DNA): TGTGCCAGCTCACCCCCACAGGGATCTAACTATGGCTACACCTTC. The encoded protein is CASSPPQGSNYGYTF. Full variable domain (rest looked up from reference TRBV18 and TRBJ1-2): NAGVMQNPRHLVRRRGQEARLRCSPMKGHSHVYWYRQLPEEGLKFMVYLQKENIIDESGMPKERFSAEFPKEGPSILRIQQVVRGDSAAYFCASSPPQGSNYGYTFGSGTRLTVV.

The DNA of the CDR3 is TGTGCCAGCAGCTCGACTAGCGGGAGCTACGAGCAGTACTTC. Residues: CASSSTSGSYEQYF. V is TRBV5-4 and J is TRBJ2-7; 12 bases fit TRBD2. Germline CDR1 reads SGHNT; CDR2 reads YYREEE (reference sequence). CDR3 length: 14 amino acids. V was clipped by 3 bases and J by 3 bases; unmatched bases: 1.

The chain has TRBV7-2 and TRBJ2-5; 12 nucleotides align to TRBD2. Germline CDR1 and CDR2: SGHTA and FQGNSA. The CDR3 is made up of 18 amino acids. Unmatched junction bases numbered 15, after V lost 5 bases and J lost 5 bases. The CDR3 protein is CASSPSGLAGSYGETQYF. CDR3 coding DNA: TGTGCCAGCAGCCCCTCGGGACTAGCGGGTTCATACGGGGAGACCCAGTACTTC.

The CDR3 DNA is TGTGCCAGCAGCGCGGATATTACCGGGACAGGGGACGTCGAGCAGTACGTC. Amino acid sequence: CASSADITGTGDVEQYV. This chain joins TRBV5-7 and TRBJ2-7; 10 bases match TRBD1. Being an ORF, TRBV5-7 has a function that is uncertain. V shed 4 bases and J 6 bases; nucleotides not matched to a gene: 16. The length of the CDR3 is 17 residues.

The rearrangement uses TRBV28 and TRBJ1-2, with D uncertain. Germline-derived CDR1 and CDR2 are MDHEN and SYDVKM. The CDR3 runs 17 residues. Trimming took off 1 base at V and 0 bases at J, with 15 bases between the two ends. CDR3 in amino acids: CASSLSSGSGTNYGYTF. The CDR3 bases are TGTGCCAGCAGTTTATCCTCCGGATCAGGCACTAACTATGGCTACACCTTC.

The chain couples TRBV2 to TRBJ1-3; 10 bases are a match to TRBD1. J was trimmed by 3 bases and V by 2 bases; bases with no gene match: 7. Germline V gives CDR1 SNHLY, CDR2 FYNNEI. This CDR3 region has 17 residues. Here the CDR3 DNA reads TGTGCCAGCAGTGAACCCCGACAGGGGGCGAGTGGAAACACCATATATTTT. This encodes CASSEPRQGASGNTIYF.

The chain is built from TRBV10-3 and TRBJ2-5; 7 bases agree with TRBD2. This CDR3 is 16 amino acids long. The junction had 17 bases not matched to a gene; V was cut back by 6 bases and J by 7 bases. Germline V gene lookup returns CDR1 ENHRY and CDR2 SYGVKD. The CDR3 is CAISGPGLQSGGTQYF. As DNA, the CDR3 is TGTGCCATCAGCGGACCGGGACTCCAATCGGGGGGGACCCAGTACTTC.

This rearrangement joins TRBV9 to TRBJ1-3; D gene uncertain. The CDR3 consists of 15 residues. Trimming pared 0 bases from V and 0 bases from J, leaving 7 bases between. Germline V gene sequence: CDR1 SGDLS, CDR2 YYNGEE. CDR3 sequence (DNA): TGTGCCAGCAGCGTAGATAGCACCTCTGGAAACACCATATATTTT. It translates to CASSVDSTSGNTIYF.

This clone was picked up one time. J is TRBJ1-1 and V is TRBV14; D is unclear. The CDR3 has 15 residues. Looked up from germline, CDR1 is SGHDN and CDR2 is FVKESK. V was cut by 4 bases and J by 1 base, with 13 bases left in between. The CDR3, as DNA: TGTGCCAGCAGCCCTGACTTTTTGACGAACACTGAAGCTTTCTTT. It codes for CASSPDFLTNTEAFF.

The chain carries TRBV25-1 and TRBJ1-2, with D possibly matching TRBD1 (6 bases). The CDR3 covers 15 residues. The V end was cut by 6 bases, the J end by 6 bases, with 20 bases between. Germline CDR1 and CDR2: MGHDK and SYGVNS. The CDR3 loop is CASRTGFPVEDGYTF. In DNA, the CDR3 is TGTGCCAGCAGAACAGGGTTCCCGGTTGAGGATGGCTACACCTTC.

The CDR3 sequence is CASITRDKGPPCNEKLFF. CDR3 sequence (DNA): TGCGCCAGCATAACTCGGGACAAGGGGCCCCCTTGTAATGAAAAACTGTTTTTT. This rearrangement joins TRBV10-1 to TRBJ1-4; weak D call: TRBD1 (6 bases). The CDR3 contains 18 residues. The germline V gene has CDR1 WNHNN and CDR2 SYGVQD (reference sequence). V lost 7 bases to trimming and J lost 4 bases, with 25 bases between them.

This chain connects TRBV5-1 to TRBJ2-7, with D uncertain. V gave up 6 bases and J gave up 5 bases, with 24 bases separating them. There are 16 residues in the CDR3. Per the germline V gene, CDR1 is SGHRS and CDR2 is YFSETQ. The CDR3 reads CASTNGDPLGADEQYF. CDR3 sequence (DNA): TGCGCCAGCACTAACGGTGACCCCTTAGGAGCCGACGAGCAGTACTTC.

This clone was found a few times. The chain is built from TRBV5-4 and TRBJ2-1; 9 bases align to TRBD2. The CDR3 totals 16 residues. Germline V gene sequence: CDR1 SGHNT, CDR2 YYREEE (reference sequence). Unmatched junction bases numbered 17, after V lost 4 bases and J lost 12 bases. Here the CDR3 DNA reads TGTGCCAGCAGCGGACCGACTAGCGGACCCAGAGGTGGGCAGTTCTTC. Protein: CASSGPTSGPRGGQFF.

This chain links TRBV28 with TRBJ2-3; the match to TRBD1 covers 9 bases. The CDR3 loop spans 14 amino acids. Germline V CDR1 and CDR2: MDHEN, SYDVKM. Unmatched junction bases numbered 7, after V lost 8 bases and J lost 4 bases. The CDR3 coding sequence is TGTGCCAGCGGGGACAGGGATATAGCAGATACGCAGTATTTT. It translates to CASGDRDIADTQYF. The variable domain in full, completed from reference TRBV28 and TRBJ2-3, reads DVKVTQSSRYLVKRTGEKVFLECVQDMDHENMFWYRQDPGLGLRLIYFSYDVKMKEKGDIPEGYSVSREKKERFSLILESASTNQTSMYLCASGDRDIADTQYFGPGTRLTVL.

The rearrangement joins TRBV29-1 to TRBJ1-2, with 8 positions matching TRBD1. Germline trimming cut 7 bases from V and 4 bases from J; bases unmatched to any gene: 5. The germline CDR1 and CDR2 sequences are SQVTM and ANQGSEA. The CDR3 has 12 residues. In DNA form, the CDR3 reads TGCAGCGCGACCAGGGGGCCCTATGGCTACACCTTC. It yields the protein CSATRGPYGYTF.

This clone has only a few counts. This rearrangement joins TRBV10-2 to TRBJ1-5; TRBD1 is a possible D gene (6 bases). Germline V gene lookup returns CDR1 WSHSY and CDR2 SAAADI. This CDR3 contains 14 residues. V was clipped by 4 bases and J by 6 bases, with 13 bases between them. The chain's CDR3 is CASSVIQGPQPQHF. DNA of the CDR3: TGCGCCAGCAGTGTGATACAGGGCCCTCAGCCCCAGCATTTT.

This clone came up a few times. V gene TRBV7-3 combines with J gene TRBJ2-1; perhaps TRBD2 as D (6 bases). The CDR3 is 17 residues long. The V gene lost 1 base and the J gene lost 2 bases, with 15 bases spanning the gap. Germline CDR1 reads SGHTA; CDR2 reads FQGTGA. The CDR3 DNA reads as TGTGCCAGCAGCTTAAACCCCACCGGAGGGCCCTACAATGAGCAGTTCTTC. It yields the protein CASSLNPTGGPYNEQFF.

The rearrangement uses TRBV19 and TRBJ1-2; 9 bases align to TRBD1. In germline, CDR1 is LNHDA, CDR2 SQIVND (reference sequence). This CDR3 spans 13 amino acids. The junction had 1 base not matched to a gene; V was cut back by 3 bases and J by 5 bases. CDR3 residues: CASSMGQGYGYTF. The DNA for the CDR3 is TGTGCCAGTAGTATGGGACAGGGTTATGGCTACACCTTC.

This chain connects TRBV5-1 to TRBJ2-1; D gene ambiguous. Germline V gene lookup returns CDR1 SGHRS and CDR2 YFSETQ. Trimming left V 0 bases short and J 1 base short, with 8 bases between. This CDR3 comprises 15 residues. Here the CDR3 DNA reads TGCGCCAGCAGCTTGGCACCAGGTTCCTACAATGAGCAGTTCTTC. Translating it yields CASSLAPGSYNEQFF.